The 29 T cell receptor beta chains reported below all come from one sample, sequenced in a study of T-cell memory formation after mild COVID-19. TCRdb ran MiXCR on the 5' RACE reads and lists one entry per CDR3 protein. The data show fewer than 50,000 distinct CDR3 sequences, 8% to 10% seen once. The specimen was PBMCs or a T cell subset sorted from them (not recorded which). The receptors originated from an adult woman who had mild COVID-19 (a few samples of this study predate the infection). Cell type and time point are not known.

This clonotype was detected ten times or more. CDR3 nucleotide sequence: TGTGCCAGCTCACCAAGTGGTCGCCAAGAGACCCAGTACTTC. Translation gives CASSPSGRQETQYF. The chain combines TRBV18 with TRBJ2-5; D remains ambiguous. V was shortened by 2 bases and J by 1 base, with 8 bases between the two germline ends. This CDR3 has 14 residues. Germline V lookup: CDR1 KGHSH, CDR2 LQKENI.

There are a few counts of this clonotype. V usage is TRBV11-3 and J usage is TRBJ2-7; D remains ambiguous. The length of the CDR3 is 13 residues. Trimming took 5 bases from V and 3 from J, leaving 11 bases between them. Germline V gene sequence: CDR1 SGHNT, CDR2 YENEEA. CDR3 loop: CASSHGESYEQYF. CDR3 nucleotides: TGTGCCAGCAGCCATGGGGAAAGCTACGAGCAGTACTTC.

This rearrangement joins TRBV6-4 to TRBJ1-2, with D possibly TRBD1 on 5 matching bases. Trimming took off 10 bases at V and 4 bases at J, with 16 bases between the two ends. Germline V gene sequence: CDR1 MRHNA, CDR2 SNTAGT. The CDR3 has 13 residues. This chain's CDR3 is CATRQPGGYGYTF. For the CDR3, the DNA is TGTGCCACCCGACAGCCCGGCGGCTATGGCTACACCTTC.

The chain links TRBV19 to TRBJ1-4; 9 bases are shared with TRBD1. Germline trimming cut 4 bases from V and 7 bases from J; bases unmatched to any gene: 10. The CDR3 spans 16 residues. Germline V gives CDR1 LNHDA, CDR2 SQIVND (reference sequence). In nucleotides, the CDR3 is TGTGCCAGTAGTACCCCCGGGACAGGGTACAGTGAAAAACTGTTTTTT. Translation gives CASSTPGTGYSEKLFF.

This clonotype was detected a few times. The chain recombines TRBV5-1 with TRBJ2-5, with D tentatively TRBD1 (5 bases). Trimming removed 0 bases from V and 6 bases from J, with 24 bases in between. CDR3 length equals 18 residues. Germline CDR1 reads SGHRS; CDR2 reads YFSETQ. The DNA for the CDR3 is TGCGCCAGCAGCTTGGGCCGCCCGATGGGGCCAGGTTGGCAGACCCAGTACTTC. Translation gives CASSLGRPMGPGWQTQYF.

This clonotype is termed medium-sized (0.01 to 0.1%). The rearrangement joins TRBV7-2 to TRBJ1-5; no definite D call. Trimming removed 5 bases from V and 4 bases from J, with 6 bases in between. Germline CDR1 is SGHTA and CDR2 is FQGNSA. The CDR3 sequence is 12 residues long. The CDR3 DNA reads TGTGCCAGCAGCGGGGAGAATCAGCCCCAGCATTTT. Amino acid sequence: CASSGENQPQHF. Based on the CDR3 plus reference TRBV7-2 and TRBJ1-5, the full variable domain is GAGVSQSPSNKVTEKGKDVELRCDPISGHTALYWYRQSLGQGLEFLIYFQGNSAPDKSGLPSDRFSAERTGGSVSTLTIQRTQQEDSAVYLCASSGENQPQHFGDGTRLSIL.

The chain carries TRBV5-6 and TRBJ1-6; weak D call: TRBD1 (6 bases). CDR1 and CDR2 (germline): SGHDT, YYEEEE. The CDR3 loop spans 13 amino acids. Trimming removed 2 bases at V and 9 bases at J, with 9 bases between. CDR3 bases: TGTGCCAGCAGCTTAACAGGGAGTTCACCCCTCCACTTT. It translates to CASSLTGSSPLHF.

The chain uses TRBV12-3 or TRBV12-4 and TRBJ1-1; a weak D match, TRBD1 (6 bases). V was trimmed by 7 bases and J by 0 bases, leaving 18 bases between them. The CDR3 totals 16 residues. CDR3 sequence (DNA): TGTGCCAGCACCCCTCAGGGGCGGGGAATGAACACTGAAGCTTTCTTT. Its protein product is CASTPQGRGMNTEAFF.

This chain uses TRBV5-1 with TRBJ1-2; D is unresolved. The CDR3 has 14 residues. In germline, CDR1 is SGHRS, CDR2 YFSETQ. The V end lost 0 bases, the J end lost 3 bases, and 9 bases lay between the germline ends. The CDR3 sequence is CASSLDGLDYGYTF. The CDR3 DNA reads TGCGCCAGCAGCTTGGACGGGTTAGACTATGGCTACACCTTC.

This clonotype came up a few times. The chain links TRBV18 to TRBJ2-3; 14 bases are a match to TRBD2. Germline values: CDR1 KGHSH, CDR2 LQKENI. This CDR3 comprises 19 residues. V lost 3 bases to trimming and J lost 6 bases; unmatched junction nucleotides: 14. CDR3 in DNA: TGTGCCAGCTCACCCTCGAGGGGACTAGCGGGAGCAGTCGGGGATACGCAGTATTTT. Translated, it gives CASSPSRGLAGAVGDTQYF.

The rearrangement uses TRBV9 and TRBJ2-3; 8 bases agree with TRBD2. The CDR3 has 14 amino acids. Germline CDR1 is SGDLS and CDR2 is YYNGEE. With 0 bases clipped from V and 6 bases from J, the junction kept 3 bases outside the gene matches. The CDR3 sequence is CASSVASSGDTQYF. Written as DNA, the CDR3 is TGTGCCAGCAGCGTAGCTTCTAGCGGGGATACGCAGTATTTT.

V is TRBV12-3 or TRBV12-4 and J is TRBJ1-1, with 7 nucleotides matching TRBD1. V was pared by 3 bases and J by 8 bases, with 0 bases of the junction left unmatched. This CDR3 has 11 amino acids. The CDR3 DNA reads TGTGCCAGCAGTTTCAGGGGGGAAGCTTTCTTT. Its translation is CASSFRGEAFF.

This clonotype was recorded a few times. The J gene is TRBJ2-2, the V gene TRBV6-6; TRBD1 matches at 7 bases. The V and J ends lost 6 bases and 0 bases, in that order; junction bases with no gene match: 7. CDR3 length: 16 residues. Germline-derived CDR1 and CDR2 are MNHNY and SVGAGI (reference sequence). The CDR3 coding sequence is TGTGCCAGCAGGAAGTTACAGGGGCCGAACACCGGGGAGCTGTTTTTT. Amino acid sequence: CASRKLQGPNTGELFF.

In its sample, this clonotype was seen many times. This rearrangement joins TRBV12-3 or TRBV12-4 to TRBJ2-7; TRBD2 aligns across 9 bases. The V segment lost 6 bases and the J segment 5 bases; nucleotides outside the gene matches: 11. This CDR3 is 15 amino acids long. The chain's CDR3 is CASRMGGTSFHEQYF. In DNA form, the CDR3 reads TGTGCCAGCAGAATGGGGGGGACTAGCTTCCACGAGCAGTACTTC.

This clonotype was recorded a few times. CDR3 sequence: CASSLVSEAYGYTF. For the CDR3, the DNA is TGTGCCAGCAGCTTGGTTTCAGAGGCTTATGGCTACACCTTC. The J gene is TRBJ1-2, the V gene TRBV5-8; D gene uncertain. V was clipped by 0 bases and J by 5 bases, with 11 bases between them. Germline-derived CDR1 and CDR2 are SGHTS and YDEGEE. The CDR3 extends over 14 amino acids.

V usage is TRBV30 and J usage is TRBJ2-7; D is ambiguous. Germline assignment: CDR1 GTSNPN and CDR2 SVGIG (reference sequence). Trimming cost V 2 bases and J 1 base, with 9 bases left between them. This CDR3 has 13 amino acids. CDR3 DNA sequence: TGTGCCTGGAGTCTTAGTTTTTCCTACGAGCAGTACTTC. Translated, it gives CAWSLSFSYEQYF.

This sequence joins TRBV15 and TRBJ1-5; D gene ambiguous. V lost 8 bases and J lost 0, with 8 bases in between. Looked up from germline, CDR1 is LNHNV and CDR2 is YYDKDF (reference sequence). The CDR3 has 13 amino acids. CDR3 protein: CATSDHSNQPQHF. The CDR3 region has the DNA TGTGCCACCTCCGATCATAGCAATCAGCCCCAGCATTTT.

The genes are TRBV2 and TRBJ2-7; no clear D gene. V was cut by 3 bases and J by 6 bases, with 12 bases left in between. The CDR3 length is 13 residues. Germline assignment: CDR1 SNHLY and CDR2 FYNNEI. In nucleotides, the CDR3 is TGTGCCAGCAGTGAGTCCCACTTGGGCGAGCAGTACTTC. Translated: CASSESHLGEQYF.

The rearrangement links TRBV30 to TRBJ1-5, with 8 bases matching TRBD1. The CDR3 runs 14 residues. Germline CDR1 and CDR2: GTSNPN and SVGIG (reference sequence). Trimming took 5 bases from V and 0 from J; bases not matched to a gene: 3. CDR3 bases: TGTGCCTGGGACAGGGGATATAGCAATCAGCCCCAGCATTTT. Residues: CAWDRGYSNQPQHF.

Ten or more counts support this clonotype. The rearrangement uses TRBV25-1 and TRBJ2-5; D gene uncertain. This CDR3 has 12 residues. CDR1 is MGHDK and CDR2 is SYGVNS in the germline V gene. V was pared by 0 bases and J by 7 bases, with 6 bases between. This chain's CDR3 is CASSEYPGTQYF. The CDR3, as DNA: TGTGCCAGCAGTGAATATCCAGGGACCCAGTACTTC.

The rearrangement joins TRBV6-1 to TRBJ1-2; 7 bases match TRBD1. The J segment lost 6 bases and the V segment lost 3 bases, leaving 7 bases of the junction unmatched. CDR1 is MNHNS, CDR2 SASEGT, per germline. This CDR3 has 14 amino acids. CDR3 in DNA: TGTGCCAGCAGTGAGGTGGTCAGGGGGGATGGCTACACCTTC. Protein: CASSEVVRGDGYTF.

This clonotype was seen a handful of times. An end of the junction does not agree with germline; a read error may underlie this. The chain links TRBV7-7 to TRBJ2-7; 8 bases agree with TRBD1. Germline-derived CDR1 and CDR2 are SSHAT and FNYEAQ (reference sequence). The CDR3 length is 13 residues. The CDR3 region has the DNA TGTGCTAGCAGCCCGACAGGGGCCTACGAGCAGTACTTC. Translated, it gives CASSPTGAYEQYF.

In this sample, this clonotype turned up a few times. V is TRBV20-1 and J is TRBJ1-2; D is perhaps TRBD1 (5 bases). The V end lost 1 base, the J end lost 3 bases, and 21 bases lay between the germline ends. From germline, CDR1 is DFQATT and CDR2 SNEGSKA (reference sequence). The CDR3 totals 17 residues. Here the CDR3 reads CSARVGNRFSRDYGYTF. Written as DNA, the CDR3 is TGCAGTGCTAGAGTGGGGAACAGGTTTTCTAGGGACTATGGCTACACCTTC.

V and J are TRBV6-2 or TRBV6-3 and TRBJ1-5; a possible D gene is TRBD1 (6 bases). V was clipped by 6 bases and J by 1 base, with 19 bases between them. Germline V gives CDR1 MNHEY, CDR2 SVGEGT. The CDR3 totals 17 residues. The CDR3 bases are TGTGCCAGCAGACCCGACAGGTTCAGTCCAAGCAATCAGCCCCAGCATTTT. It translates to CASRPDRFSPSNQPQHF.

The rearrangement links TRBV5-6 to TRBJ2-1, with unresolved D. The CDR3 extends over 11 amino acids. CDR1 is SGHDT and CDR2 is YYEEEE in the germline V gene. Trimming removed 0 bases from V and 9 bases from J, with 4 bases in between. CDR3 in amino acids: CASSLALEQFF. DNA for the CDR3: TGTGCCAGCAGCTTGGCACTTGAGCAGTTCTTC.

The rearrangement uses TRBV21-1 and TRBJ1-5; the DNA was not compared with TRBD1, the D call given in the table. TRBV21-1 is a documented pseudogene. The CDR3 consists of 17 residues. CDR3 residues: CASKGKKGGSPNQPQHF. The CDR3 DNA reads TGTGCCAGCAAGGGTAAGAAGGGGGGGTCCCCAAATCAGCCCCAGCATTTT.

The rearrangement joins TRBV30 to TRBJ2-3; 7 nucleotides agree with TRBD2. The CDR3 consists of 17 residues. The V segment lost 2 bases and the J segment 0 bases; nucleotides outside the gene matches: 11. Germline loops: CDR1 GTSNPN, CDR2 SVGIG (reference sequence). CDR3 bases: TGTGCCTGGAGTCTGTGGCTGGCGGGAGCTAGCACAGATACGCAGTATTTT. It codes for CAWSLWLAGASTDTQYF. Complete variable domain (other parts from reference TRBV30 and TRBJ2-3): SQTIHQWPATLVQPVGSPLSLECTVEGTSNPNLYWYRQAAGRGLQLLFYSVGIGQISSEVPQNLSASRPQDRQFILSSKKLLLSDSGFYLCAWSLWLAGASTDTQYFGPGTRLTVL.

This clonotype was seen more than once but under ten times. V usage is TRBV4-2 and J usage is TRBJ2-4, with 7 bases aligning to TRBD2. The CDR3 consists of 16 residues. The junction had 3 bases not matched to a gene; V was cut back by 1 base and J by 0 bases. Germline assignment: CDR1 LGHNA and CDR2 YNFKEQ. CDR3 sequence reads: CASSQAGGGAKNIQYF. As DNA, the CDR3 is TGTGCCAGCAGCCAAGCTGGGGGGGGAGCCAAAAACATTCAGTACTTC.

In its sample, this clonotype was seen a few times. In DNA form, the CDR3 reads TGTGCCAGCAGTGTTATAGGGAAAGTGTTAGGCGATACGCAGTATTTT. Translation gives CASSVIGKVLGDTQYF. The chain couples TRBV2 to TRBJ2-3; no firm D call. The V end was cut by 4 bases, the J end by 6 bases, with 20 bases between. The CDR3 consists of 16 residues. The germline V gene has CDR1 SNHLY and CDR2 FYNNEI.